This TCR beta chain was sequenced for a study of T cell changes during pregnancy in multiple sclerosis. Germline assignment: CDR1 MDHEN and CDR2 SYDVKM. The CDR3 is 16 residues long. Trimming pared 6 bases from V and 6 bases from J, leaving 21 bases between. This clone was counted a single time. Profiling relied on immunoSEQ multiplex PCR, and the TCRdb table lists in-frame clones only, not all of them. The repertoire holds approximately 50,000 clones, with approximately 90% as singletons. Source: CD4+ T cells from peripheral blood mononuclear cells, taken after pregnancy. The chain recombines TRBV28 with TRBJ1-5, with D tentatively TRBD1 (6 bases). This TCR derives from a female donor with multiple sclerosis, enrolled in a pregnancy study. CDR3 DNA sequence: TGTGCCAGCAGGCCACAGGGACATAGTAATACTCAGCCCCAGCATTTT. Residues: CASRPQGHSNTQPQHF.